Shown below are 24 T cell receptor beta chains from a single sample sequenced in a study of blood T cell repertoires in COVID-19. Repertoires were generated with immunoSEQ multiplex PCR, while TCRdb's copy carries only in-frame clones and drops some. The table lists 200,000 to 300,000 clones, 88% of them singletons. The sample was peripheral blood. These receptors all come from a man in his 60s who had recovered from COVID-19.

V gene TRBV6-2 or TRBV6-3 combines with J gene TRBJ2-5; TRBD2 matches 8 bases. From germline, CDR1 is MNHEY and CDR2 SVGEGT. This CDR3 region has 17 residues. With 4 bases clipped from V and 3 bases from J, the junction kept 13 bases outside the gene matches. Here the CDR3 DNA reads TGTGCCAGCAGTTCCCCTGTAGAAGCGGGAGCTGAAGAGACCCAGTACTTC. It is translated as CASSSPVEAGAEETQYF.

The V and J genes are TRBV11-2 and TRBJ2-1, with 7 bases matching TRBD2. Trimming took 5 bases from V and 0 from J; bases not matched to a gene: 16. The CDR3 length is 19 residues. Germline values: CDR1 SGHAT, CDR2 FQNNGV. CDR3 amino acids: CASSPRTRTQIGSYNEQFF. CDR3 DNA sequence: TGTGCCAGCAGCCCGCGGACTAGAACCCAGATAGGCTCCTACAATGAGCAGTTCTTC.

The chain links TRBV27 to TRBJ2-5, with 14 bases aligning to TRBD2. The CDR3 covers 17 residues. CDR1 and CDR2 (germline): MNHEY, SMNVEV (reference sequence). V gave up 4 bases and J gave up 5 bases; unmatched junction bases: 9. This CDR3 reads CASSYYRLAGGRETQYF. CDR3 coding DNA: TGTGCCAGCAGTTATTACAGACTAGCGGGGGGGAGGGAGACCCAGTACTTC.

The rearrangement links TRBV27 to TRBJ2-3; D ambiguous. This CDR3 contains 13 residues. V shed 3 bases and J shed 7 bases, with 11 bases lying between them. Germline values: CDR1 MNHEY, CDR2 SMNVEV (reference sequence). The CDR3 region has the DNA TGTGCCAGCAGTTTCGGTAGCTATAATACGCAGTATTTT. Protein product: CASSFGSYNTQYF.

CDR3 in DNA: TGCAGCGTCGGGGTTGATCAGCCCCAGCATTTT. It translates to CSVGVDQPQHF. The chain is built from TRBV29-1 and TRBJ1-5; D is ambiguous. Germline lookup yields CDR1 SQVTM and CDR2 ANQGSEA. Trimming took off 6 bases at V and 5 bases at J, with 8 bases between the two ends. The CDR3 contains 11 residues.

V is TRBV3-1 (or the pseudogene TRBV3-2) and J is TRBJ2-5; perhaps TRBD2 as D (6 bases). The germline CDR1 and CDR2 sequences are LGHDT and YNNKEL (reference sequence). The CDR3 loop spans 13 amino acids. The V gene lost 2 bases and the J gene lost 4 bases, with 8 bases spanning the gap. The CDR3 nucleotides read TGTGCCAGCAGCCAATACGGGGGAGAGACCCAGTACTTC. Translating it yields CASSQYGGETQYF.

The chain combines TRBV13 with TRBJ2-5; 14 nucleotides agree with TRBD2. Germline trimming cut 5 bases from V and 5 bases from J; bases unmatched to any gene: 13. Looked up from germline, CDR1 is PRHDT and CDR2 is FYEKMQ (reference sequence). The CDR3 has 18 residues. CDR3 amino acids: CASSQAGTSGGFRETQYF. In nucleotides, the CDR3 is TGTGCCAGCAGCCAGGCCGGGACTAGCGGGGGCTTTAGGGAGACCCAGTACTTC.

The chain employs TRBV2 and TRBJ2-5; 8 positions match TRBD2. Germline values: CDR1 SNHLY, CDR2 FYNNEI. The CDR3 is 15 amino acids. Trimming at V came to 2 bases and at J to 0 bases, leaving 2 bases not matched to a gene. The DNA for the CDR3 is TGTGCCAGCAGTGAATGGGGACTAGACCAAGAGACCCAGTACTTC. This gives the protein CASSEWGLDQETQYF.

The gene calls are TRBV30 and TRBJ2-5, with 10 bases fitting TRBD2. Looked up from germline, CDR1 is GTSNPN and CDR2 is SVGIG (reference sequence). CDR3 length: 16 amino acids. Germline trimming cut 0 bases from V and 4 bases from J; bases unmatched to any gene: 8. The CDR3 coding sequence is TGTGCCTGGAGTGTTGATAGCGGGGGGATCCCAGAGACCCAGTACTTC. Translating it yields CAWSVDSGGIPETQYF.

The J gene is TRBJ1-1, the V gene TRBV7-9; no definite D call. Germline CDR1 is SEHNR and CDR2 is FQNEAQ (reference sequence). V lost 4 bases and J lost 4, with 10 bases in between. CDR3 size: 13 residues. The CDR3 protein is CASSSEVPTEAFF. The CDR3 coding sequence is TGTGCCAGCAGCTCAGAAGTTCCCACTGAAGCTTTCTTT.

The chain employs TRBV6-2 or TRBV6-3 and TRBJ1-5; D remains unclear. Germline V gene data show CDR1 as MNHEY and CDR2 as SVGEGT. This CDR3 is 12 amino acids long. Trimming removed 6 bases at V and 9 bases at J, with 12 bases between. This CDR3 is CASSSTALPQHF. The CDR3 nucleotides read TGTGCCAGCAGCTCCACAGCTCTGCCCCAGCATTTT.

The rearrangement links TRBV3-1 (or the pseudogene TRBV3-2) to TRBJ1-2; maybe TRBD1 (6 bases). This CDR3 has 14 residues. Germline V CDR1 and CDR2: LGHDT, YNNKEL (reference sequence). V dropped 7 bases and J dropped 2 bases, with 14 bases sitting between them. As DNA, the CDR3 is TGTGCCAGCACTCCCGGGCAGGGGAACTATGGCTACACCTTC. As protein: CASTPGQGNYGYTF.

The V and J genes are TRBV27 and TRBJ2-1, with 9 bases fitting TRBD1. The CDR3 sequence is 16 residues long. J gave up 1 base and V 10 bases, and 11 bases lay outside the gene matches. Germline values: CDR1 MNHEY, CDR2 SMNVEV (reference sequence). The CDR3: CAIGTGWGRSYNEQFF. DNA for the CDR3: TGTGCCATCGGGACAGGGTGGGGACGGTCCTACAATGAGCAGTTCTTC.

About this clone: Sequence at one end of the junction differs from germline and may be a read error. J is TRBJ2-7 and V is TRBV27; a possible D gene is TRBD1 (5 bases). This CDR3 has 14 residues. Per germline, CDR1 MNHEY and CDR2 SMNVEV (reference sequence). In nucleotides, the CDR3 is TGTGCCAGCAGTGCCCCAGGGTCCTCCGACGAGCAGTACTTC. Its protein product is CASSAPGSSDEQYF.

The chain joins TRBV9 to TRBJ2-1, with TRBD2 matching over 8 bases. The CDR3 sequence is 14 residues long. CDR1 SGDLS and CDR2 YYNGEE come from the germline V gene. The V gene end was trimmed by 4 bases and the J gene end by 4 bases; junction bases not matched to a gene: 4. The CDR3 nucleotides read TGTGCCAGCAGCCCGGGGGGGCAATACAATGAGCAGTTCTTC. Translated, it gives CASSPGGQYNEQFF.

This clone showed up just once. This chain joins TRBV4-1 and TRBJ2-7; 9 bases fit TRBD1. V dropped 5 bases and J dropped 4; count of bases not matched to a gene: 3. This CDR3 spans 13 amino acids. Germline V gene data show CDR1 as MGHRA and CDR2 as YSYEKL. CDR3 bases: TGCGCCAGCAGCACAGGGGGCGCGTACGAGCAGTACTTC. Amino acids: CASSTGGAYEQYF.

For this clone: It is likely a read error, because the conserved phenylalanine at the end of the CDR3 is missing. No DNA is shown, since the ends of the CDR3 on it are uncertain; the CDR3 is the one TCRdb lists. This CDR3 is CASSWDSAI. V gene TRBV5-1 combines with J gene TRBJ2-7; TRBD2, the table's D call, was not compared with the DNA. Including both end residues, the CDR3 is 9 amino acids long. Looked up from germline, CDR1 is SGHRS and CDR2 is YFSETQ.

For the CDR3, the DNA is TGTGCCAGCAGTTTTTCCCTCCGAAACACCATATATTTT. Translated: CASSFSLRNTIYF. The chain joins TRBV12-3 or TRBV12-4 to TRBJ1-3; D gene unclear. V lost 3 bases, J lost 5 bases, and 8 bases lay in between. The CDR3 is 13 residues long.

This clone was counted a few times. The rearrangement links TRBV9 to TRBJ1-1; 7 bases map to TRBD1. The CDR3 is 15 residues long. J was trimmed by 0 bases and V by 0 bases; bases with no gene match: 2. CDR1 is SGDLS and CDR2 is YYNGEE in the germline V gene. The CDR3 nucleotides are TGTGCCAGCAGCGTAGGGGGACAGTTGAACACTGAAGCTTTCTTT. The encoded protein is CASSVGGQLNTEAFF.

The chain couples TRBV27 to TRBJ2-1; D may be TRBD2 (5 bases). The germline gives CDR1 MNHEY, CDR2 SMNVEV (reference sequence). V gave up 3 bases and J gave up 9 bases, with 15 bases separating them. The CDR3 has 14 amino acids. CDR3 protein: CASSFRGIGSEQFF. Written as DNA, the CDR3 is TGTGCCAGCAGTTTTCGGGGAATTGGGAGTGAGCAGTTCTTC.

This rearrangement joins TRBV4-2 to TRBJ1-4; 11 nucleotides line up with TRBD1. Trimming at V came to 2 bases and at J to 13 bases, leaving 9 bases not matched to a gene. The CDR3 spans 15 residues. CDR1 and CDR2 (germline): LGHNA, YNFKEQ. The CDR3 DNA reads as TGTGCCAGCAGCCAAATGGACAGGGGGCAAGACGGACTGTTTTTT. Its translation is CASSQMDRGQDGLFF.

This clone was counted between two and nine times. One end of the junction does not line up with germline, which may come from a read error. J is TRBJ1-1 and V is TRBV4-2; D remains unclear. Looked up from germline, CDR1 is LGHNA and CDR2 is YNFKEQ. The CDR3 sequence is 13 residues long. As DNA, the CDR3 is TGTGCCAGCAGCCAACTATCGAACAGTGAAGCTTTCTTT. Protein: CASSQLSNSEAFF.

This chain connects TRBV2 to TRBJ2-7; no firm D call. Looked up from germline, CDR1 is SNHLY and CDR2 is FYNNEI. Trimming took 6 bases from V and 0 from J, leaving 12 bases between them. The CDR3 has 14 amino acids. This chain's CDR3 is CASRELKVSYEQYF. The DNA for the CDR3 is TGTGCCAGCAGGGAGCTTAAAGTCTCCTACGAGCAGTACTTC.

This clone was found once. The rearrangement uses TRBV6-1 and TRBJ1-3; D gene unclear. The V gene's germline CDR1 is MNHNS and CDR2 SASEGT. The CDR3 spans 15 residues. Trimming pared 3 bases from V and 2 bases from J, leaving 11 bases between. CDR3 loop: CASSDRNPPGNTIYF. In nucleotides, the CDR3 is TGTGCCAGCAGTGACAGAAATCCCCCTGGAAACACCATATATTTT.